The 7 T cell receptor beta chains in this list originate from one sample, sequenced in a study of T-cell memory formation after mild COVID-19. TCRdb processed the 5' RACE reads anew with MiXCR; each CDR3 protein has one entry. The sample includes roughly 170,000 distinct CDR3 sequences, about 22% seen only once; the top ten take more than 20%. The sequencing input was PBMCs or a T cell subset sorted from them (not recorded which). These TCRs come from an adult woman who had mild COVID-19 (a few samples of this study predate the infection). Cell type and time point are not known.

The chain employs TRBV12-3 or TRBV12-4 and TRBJ2-1; 9 bases line up with TRBD2. The CDR3 length is 18 residues. The J segment lost 8 bases and the V segment lost 5 bases, leaving 19 bases of the junction unmatched. DNA of the CDR3: TGTGCCAGCAGTCCCTATACTAGCGGGCCTCTCAACGGCGATGAGCAGTTCTTC. Its translation: CASSPYTSGPLNGDEQFF.

The table lists this clonotype with a few counts. The rearrangement joins TRBV30 to TRBJ1-1, with D unclear. The CDR3 covers 15 residues. The germline CDR1 and CDR2 sequences are GTSNPN and SVGIG (reference sequence). V lost 2 bases to trimming and J lost 7 bases, with 20 bases between them. The CDR3 here is CAWSTKVSRMGEAFF. The CDR3 DNA is TGTGCCTGGAGTACAAAGGTTTCCAGAATGGGTGAAGCTTTCTTT.

This clonotype was seen many times. V usage is TRBV6-4 and J usage is TRBJ2-3; D is unresolved. The CDR3 is 14 amino acids. Germline CDR1 and CDR2: MRHNA and SNTAGT. V was pared by 2 bases and J by 2 bases, with 8 bases between. The CDR3 DNA follows: TGTGCCAGCAGTGACGGGCAGGACACAGATACGCAGTATTTT. Encoded protein: CASSDGQDTDTQYF.

The rearrangement links TRBV6-4 to TRBJ1-1, with a possible D match to TRBD1 (5 bases). CDR1 and CDR2 (germline): MRHNA, SNTAGT. V lost 0 bases, J lost 10 bases, and 6 bases lay in between. The CDR3 extends over 11 amino acids. The CDR3 DNA reads TGTGCCAGCAGTGACTCGGGGGTAGCTTTCTTT. Translating gives CASSDSGVAFF.

CDR3 residues: CAISPDSGRLGANYGYTF. In DNA form, the CDR3 reads TGTGCCATCAGTCCCGACAGTGGTCGGTTGGGTGCTAACTATGGCTACACCTTC. The V call is TRBV10-3, the J call TRBJ1-2; a possible D gene is TRBD1 (5 bases). Germline V gene sequence: CDR1 ENHRY, CDR2 SYGVKD. Trimming left V 5 bases short and J 0 bases short, with 22 bases between. The CDR3 spans 18 residues.

This chain connects TRBV9 to TRBJ2-7; D is uncertain. V dropped 4 bases and J dropped 3 bases, with 17 bases sitting between them. There are 15 residues in the CDR3. The germline V gene encodes CDR1 SGDLS and CDR2 YYNGEE. CDR3 protein: CASSLNSDVDYEQYF. The CDR3 nucleotides are TGTGCCAGCAGCCTTAATTCGGACGTGGACTACGAGCAGTACTTC.

V is TRBV12-5 and J is TRBJ2-3; 10 nucleotides agree with TRBD2. The CDR3 contains 20 residues. Looked up from germline, CDR1 is LGHNT and CDR2 is FRNRAP. V lost 0 bases to trimming and J lost 5 bases; unmatched junction nucleotides: 17. CDR3 coding DNA: TGTGCTAGTGGTTTGGTATCCGCAGGGCGAGCGGGAGGGCCGGGAGATACGCAGTATTTT. Protein product: CASGLVSAGRAGGPGDTQYF.